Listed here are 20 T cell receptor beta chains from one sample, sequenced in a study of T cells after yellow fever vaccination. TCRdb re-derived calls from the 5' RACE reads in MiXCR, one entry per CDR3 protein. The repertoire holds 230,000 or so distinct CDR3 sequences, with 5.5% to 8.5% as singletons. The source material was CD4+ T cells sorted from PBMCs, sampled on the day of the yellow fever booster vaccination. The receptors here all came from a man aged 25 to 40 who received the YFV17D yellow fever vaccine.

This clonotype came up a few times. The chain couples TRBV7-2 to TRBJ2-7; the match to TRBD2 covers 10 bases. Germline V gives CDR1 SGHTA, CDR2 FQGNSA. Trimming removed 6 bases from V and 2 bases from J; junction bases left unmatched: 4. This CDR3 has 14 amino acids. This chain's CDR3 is CASSTSGKAYEQYF. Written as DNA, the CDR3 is TGTGCCAGCAGTACTAGCGGGAAGGCCTACGAGCAGTACTTC.

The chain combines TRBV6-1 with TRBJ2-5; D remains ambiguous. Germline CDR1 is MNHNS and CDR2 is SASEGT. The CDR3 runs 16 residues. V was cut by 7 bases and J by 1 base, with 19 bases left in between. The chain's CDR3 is CASTVQPRLTQETQYF. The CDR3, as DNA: TGTGCCAGCACGGTCCAGCCCCGACTGACCCAAGAGACCCAGTACTTC.

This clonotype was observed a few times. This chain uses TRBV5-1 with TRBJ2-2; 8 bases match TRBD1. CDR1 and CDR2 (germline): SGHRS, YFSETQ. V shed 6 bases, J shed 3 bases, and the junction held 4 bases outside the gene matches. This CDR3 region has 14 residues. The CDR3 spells CASNRGEYTGELFF. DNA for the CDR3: TGCGCCAGCAACAGGGGGGAGTACACCGGGGAGCTGTTTTTT.

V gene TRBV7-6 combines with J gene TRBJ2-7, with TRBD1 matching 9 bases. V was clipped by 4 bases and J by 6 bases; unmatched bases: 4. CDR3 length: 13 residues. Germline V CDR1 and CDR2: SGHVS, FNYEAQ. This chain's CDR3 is CASSSDRGREQYF. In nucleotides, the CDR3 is TGTGCCAGCAGCTCGGACAGGGGACGCGAGCAGTACTTC.

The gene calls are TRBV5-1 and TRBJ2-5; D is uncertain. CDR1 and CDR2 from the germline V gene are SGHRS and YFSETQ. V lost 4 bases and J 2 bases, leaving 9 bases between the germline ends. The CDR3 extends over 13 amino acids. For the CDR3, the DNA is TGCGCCAGCAGCAGTCGACAACAAGAGACCCAGTACTTC. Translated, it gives CASSSRQQETQYF.

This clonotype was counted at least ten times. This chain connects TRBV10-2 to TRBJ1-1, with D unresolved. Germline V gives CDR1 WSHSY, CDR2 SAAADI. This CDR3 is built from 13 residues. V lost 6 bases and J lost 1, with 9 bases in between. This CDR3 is CASREQTNTEAFF. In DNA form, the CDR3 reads TGCGCCAGCAGGGAGCAGACGAACACTGAAGCTTTCTTT.

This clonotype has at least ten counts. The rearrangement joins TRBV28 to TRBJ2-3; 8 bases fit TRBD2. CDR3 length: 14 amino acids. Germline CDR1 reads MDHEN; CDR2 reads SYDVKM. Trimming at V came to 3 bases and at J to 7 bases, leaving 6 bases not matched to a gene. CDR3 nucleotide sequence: TGTGCCAGCAGTTTTTTTAGCGGGACAAATACGCAGTATTTT. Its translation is CASSFFSGTNTQYF.

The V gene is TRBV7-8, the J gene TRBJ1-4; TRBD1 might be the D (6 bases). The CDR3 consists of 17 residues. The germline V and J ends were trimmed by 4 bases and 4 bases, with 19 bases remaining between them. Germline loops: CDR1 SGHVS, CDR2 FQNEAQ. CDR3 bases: TGTGCCAGCAGCTCGGCGAGACAGGCGACATATAATGAAAAACTGTTTTTT. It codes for CASSSARQATYNEKLFF.

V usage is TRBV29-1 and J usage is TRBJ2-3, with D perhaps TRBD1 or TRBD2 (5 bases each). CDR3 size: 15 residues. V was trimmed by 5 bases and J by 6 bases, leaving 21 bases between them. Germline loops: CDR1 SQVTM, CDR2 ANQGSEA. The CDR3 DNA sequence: TGCAGCGTTTTGAGAAGGGGAGCTTTTCCGGATACGCAGTATTTT. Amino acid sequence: CSVLRRGAFPDTQYF.

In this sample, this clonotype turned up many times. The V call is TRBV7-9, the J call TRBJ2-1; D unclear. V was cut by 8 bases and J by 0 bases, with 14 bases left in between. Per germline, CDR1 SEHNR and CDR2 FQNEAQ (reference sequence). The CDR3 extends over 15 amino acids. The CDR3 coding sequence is TGTGCCAGCTCCCCTGGGTGGGGCTCCTACAATGAGCAGTTCTTC. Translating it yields CASSPGWGSYNEQFF.

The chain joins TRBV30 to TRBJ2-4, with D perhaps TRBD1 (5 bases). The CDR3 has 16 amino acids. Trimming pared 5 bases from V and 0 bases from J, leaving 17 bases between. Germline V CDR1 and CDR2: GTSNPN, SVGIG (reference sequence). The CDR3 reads CAWENQGLLAKNIQYF. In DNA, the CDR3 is TGTGCCTGGGAAAACCAGGGCCTTCTAGCCAAAAACATTCAGTACTTC. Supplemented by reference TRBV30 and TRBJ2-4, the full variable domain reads SQTIHQWPATLVQPVGSPLSLECTVEGTSNPNLYWYRQAAGRGLQLLFYSVGIGQISSEVPQNLSASRPQDRQFILSSKKLLLSDSGFYLCAWENQGLLAKNIQYFGAGTRLSVL.

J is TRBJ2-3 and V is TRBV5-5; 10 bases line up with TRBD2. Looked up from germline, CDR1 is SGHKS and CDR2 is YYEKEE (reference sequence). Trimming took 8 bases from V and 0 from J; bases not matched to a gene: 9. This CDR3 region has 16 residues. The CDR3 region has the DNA TGTGCCAGTGGGGCAGCGGGAGGGATCAGCACAGATACGCAGTATTTT. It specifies CASGAAGGISTDTQYF. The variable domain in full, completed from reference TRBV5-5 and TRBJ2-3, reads DAGVTQSPTHLIKTRGQQVTLRCSPISGHKSVSWYQQVLGQGPQFIFQYYEKEERGRGNFPDRFSARQFPNYSSELNVNALLLGDSALYLCASGAAGGISTDTQYFGPGTRLTVL.

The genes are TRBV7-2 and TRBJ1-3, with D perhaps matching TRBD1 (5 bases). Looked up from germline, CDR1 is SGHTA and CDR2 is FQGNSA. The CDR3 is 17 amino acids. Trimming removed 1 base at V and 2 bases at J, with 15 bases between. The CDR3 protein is CASSLVLGASTGNTIYF. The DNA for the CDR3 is TGTGCCAGCAGCTTAGTCCTCGGGGCTAGTACTGGAAACACCATATATTTT.

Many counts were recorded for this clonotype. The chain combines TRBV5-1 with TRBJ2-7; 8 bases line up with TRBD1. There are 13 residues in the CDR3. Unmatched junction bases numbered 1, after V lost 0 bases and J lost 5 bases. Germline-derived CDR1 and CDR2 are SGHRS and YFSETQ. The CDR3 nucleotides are TGCGCCAGCAGCTTGGGACAGGGGAACGAGCAGTACTTC. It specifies CASSLGQGNEQYF.

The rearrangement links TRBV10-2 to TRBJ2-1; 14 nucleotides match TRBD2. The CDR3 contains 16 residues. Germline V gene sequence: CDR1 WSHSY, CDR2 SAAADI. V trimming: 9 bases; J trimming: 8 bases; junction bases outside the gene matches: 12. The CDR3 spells CASRGSGLAGDHEQFF. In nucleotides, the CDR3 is TGCGCCAGTCGGGGTTCGGGACTAGCGGGAGACCATGAGCAGTTCTTC.

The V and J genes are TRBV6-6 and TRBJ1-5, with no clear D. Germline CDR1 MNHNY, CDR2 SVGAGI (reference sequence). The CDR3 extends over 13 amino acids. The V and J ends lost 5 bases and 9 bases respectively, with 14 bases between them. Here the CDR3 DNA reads TGTGCCAGCAGTCTCTTGGCGGGTAGGCCCCAGCATTTT. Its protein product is CASSLLAGRPQHF.

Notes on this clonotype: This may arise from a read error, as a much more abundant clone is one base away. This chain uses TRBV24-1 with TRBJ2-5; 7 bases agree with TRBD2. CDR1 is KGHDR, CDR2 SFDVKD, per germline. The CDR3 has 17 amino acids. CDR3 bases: TGTGCCGCCAGTGATTTGCGGGGGACGGATCTGCAAGAGACCCAGTACTTC. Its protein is CAASDLRGTDLQETQYF.

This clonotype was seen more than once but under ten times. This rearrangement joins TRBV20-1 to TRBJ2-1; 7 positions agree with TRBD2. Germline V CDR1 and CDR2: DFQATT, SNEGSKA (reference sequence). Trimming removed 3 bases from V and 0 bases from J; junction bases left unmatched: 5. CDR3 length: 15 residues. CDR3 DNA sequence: TGCAGTGCTAGTCCTGGCGGGAGCTCCTACAATGAGCAGTTCTTC. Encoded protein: CSASPGGSSYNEQFF.

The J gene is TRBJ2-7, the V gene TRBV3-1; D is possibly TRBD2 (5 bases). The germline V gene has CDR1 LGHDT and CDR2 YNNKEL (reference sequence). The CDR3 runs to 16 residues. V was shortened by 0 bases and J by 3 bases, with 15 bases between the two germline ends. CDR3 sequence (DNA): TGTGCCAGCAGCCAAGAAGGAGCGGTTCTGGACTACGAGCAGTACTTC. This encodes CASSQEGAVLDYEQYF.

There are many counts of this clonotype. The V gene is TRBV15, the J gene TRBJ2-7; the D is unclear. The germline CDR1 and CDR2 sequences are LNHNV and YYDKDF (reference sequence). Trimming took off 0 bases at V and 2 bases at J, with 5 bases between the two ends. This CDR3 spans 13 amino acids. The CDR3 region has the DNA TGTGCCACCAGCAGAGATTATCCCTACGAGCAGTACTTC. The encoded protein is CATSRDYPYEQYF.